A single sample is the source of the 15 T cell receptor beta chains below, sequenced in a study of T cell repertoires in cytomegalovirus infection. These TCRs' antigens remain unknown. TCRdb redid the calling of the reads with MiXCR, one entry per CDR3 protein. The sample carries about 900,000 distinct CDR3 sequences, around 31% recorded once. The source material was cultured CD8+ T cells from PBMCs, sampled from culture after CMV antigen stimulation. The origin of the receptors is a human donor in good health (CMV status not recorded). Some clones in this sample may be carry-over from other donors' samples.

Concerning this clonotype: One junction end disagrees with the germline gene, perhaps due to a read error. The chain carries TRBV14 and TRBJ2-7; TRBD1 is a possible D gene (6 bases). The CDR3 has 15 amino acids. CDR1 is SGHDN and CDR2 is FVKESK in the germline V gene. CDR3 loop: CANSLVGTPSYEQYF. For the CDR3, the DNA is TGTGCCAACAGCCTAGTCGGGACACCTTCCTACGAGCAGTACTTC.

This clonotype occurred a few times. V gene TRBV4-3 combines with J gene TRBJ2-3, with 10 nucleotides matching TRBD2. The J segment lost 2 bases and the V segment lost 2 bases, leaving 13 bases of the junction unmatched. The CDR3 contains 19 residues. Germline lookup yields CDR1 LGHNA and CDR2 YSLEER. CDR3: CASSQHHVIAGGATDTQYF. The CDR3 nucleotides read TGCGCCAGCAGCCAACATCACGTGATAGCGGGGGGTGCCACAGATACGCAGTATTTT.

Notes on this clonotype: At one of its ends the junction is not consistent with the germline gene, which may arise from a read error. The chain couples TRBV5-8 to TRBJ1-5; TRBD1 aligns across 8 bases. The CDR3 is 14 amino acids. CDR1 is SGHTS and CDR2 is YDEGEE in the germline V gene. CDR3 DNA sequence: TGTGTCAGCAGCAGACAGGGGTCGGATCAGCCCCAGCATTTT. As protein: CVSSRQGSDQPQHF.

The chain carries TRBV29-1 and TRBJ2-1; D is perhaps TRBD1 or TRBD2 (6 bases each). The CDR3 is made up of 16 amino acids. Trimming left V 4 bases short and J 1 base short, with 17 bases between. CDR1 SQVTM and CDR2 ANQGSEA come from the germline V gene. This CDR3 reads CSVVGGQGGSYNEQFF. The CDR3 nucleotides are TGCAGCGTTGTGGGGGGCCAAGGGGGGTCCTACAATGAGCAGTTCTTC.

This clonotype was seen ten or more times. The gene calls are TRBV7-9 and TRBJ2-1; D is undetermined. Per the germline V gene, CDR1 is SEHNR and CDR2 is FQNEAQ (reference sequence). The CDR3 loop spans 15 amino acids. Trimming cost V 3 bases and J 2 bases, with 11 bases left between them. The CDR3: CASSFVTNPYNEQFF. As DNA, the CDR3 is TGTGCCAGCAGCTTTGTGACCAACCCCTACAATGAGCAGTTCTTC.

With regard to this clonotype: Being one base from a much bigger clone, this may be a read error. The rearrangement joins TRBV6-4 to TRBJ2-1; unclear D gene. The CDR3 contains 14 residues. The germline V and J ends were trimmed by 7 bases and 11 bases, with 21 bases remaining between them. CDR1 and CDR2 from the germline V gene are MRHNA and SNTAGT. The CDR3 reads CASIPTPISHKQFF. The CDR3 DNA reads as TGTGCCAGCATTCCCACCCCGATCTCCCATAAGCAGTTCTTC.

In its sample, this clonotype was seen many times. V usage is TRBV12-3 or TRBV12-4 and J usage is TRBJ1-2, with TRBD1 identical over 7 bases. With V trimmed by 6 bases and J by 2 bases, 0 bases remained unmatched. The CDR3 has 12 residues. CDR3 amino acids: CASRTGNYGYTF. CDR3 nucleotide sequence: TGTGCCAGCAGGACAGGGAACTATGGCTACACCTTC.

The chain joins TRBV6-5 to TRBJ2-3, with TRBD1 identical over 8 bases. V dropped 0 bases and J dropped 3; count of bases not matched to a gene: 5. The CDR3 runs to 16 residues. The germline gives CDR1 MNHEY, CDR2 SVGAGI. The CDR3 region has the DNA TGTGCCAGCAGTTACTCTCCCCAGGGGGCTACAGATACGCAGTATTTT. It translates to CASSYSPQGATDTQYF.

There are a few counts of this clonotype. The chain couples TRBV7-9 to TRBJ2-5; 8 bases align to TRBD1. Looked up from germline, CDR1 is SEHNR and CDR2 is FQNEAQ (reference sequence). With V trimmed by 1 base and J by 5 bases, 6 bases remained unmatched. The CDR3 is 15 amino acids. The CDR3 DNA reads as TGTGCCAGCAGCTTAGTCGACAGGGGATTGGAGACCCAGTACTTC. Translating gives CASSLVDRGLETQYF.

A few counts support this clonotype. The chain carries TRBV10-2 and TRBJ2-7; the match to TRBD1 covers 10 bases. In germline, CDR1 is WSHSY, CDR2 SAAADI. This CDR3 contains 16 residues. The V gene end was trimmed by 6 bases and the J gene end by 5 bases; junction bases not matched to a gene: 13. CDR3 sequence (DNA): TGCGCCAGCAGGGGGACAGGGGAGAACCGGTTGCACGAGCAGTACGTC. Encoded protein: CASRGTGENRLHEQYV.

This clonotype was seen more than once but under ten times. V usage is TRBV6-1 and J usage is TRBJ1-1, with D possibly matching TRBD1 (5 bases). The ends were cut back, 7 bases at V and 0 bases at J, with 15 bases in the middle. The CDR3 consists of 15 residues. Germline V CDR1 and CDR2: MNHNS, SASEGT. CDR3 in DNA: TGTGCCAGCAAAGGGTGGCAGGGAGTGAACACTGAAGCTTTCTTT. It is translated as CASKGWQGVNTEAFF.

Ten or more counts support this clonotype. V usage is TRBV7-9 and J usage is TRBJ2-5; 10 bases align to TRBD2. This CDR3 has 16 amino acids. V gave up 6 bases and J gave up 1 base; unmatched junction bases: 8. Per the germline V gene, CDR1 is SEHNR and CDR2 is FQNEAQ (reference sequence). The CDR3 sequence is CASSRTSGTLQETQYF. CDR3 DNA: TGTGCCAGCAGTCGGACTAGCGGAACTCTCCAAGAGACCCAGTACTTC.

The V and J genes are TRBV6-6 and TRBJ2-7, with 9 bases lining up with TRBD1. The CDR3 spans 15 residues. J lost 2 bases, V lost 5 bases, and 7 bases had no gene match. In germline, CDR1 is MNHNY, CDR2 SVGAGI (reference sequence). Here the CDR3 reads CASSQYRGLTYEQYV. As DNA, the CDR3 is TGTGCCAGCAGTCAGTACAGGGGGCTCACCTACGAGCAGTACGTC.

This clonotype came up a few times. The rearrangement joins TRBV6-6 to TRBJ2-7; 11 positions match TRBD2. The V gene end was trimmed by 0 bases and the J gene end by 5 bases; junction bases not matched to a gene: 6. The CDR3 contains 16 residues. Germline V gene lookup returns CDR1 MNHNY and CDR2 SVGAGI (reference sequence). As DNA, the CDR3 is TGTGCCAGCAGTTACTCGTTAGCGGGGGGGATGAACGAGCAGTACTTC. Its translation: CASSYSLAGGMNEQYF.

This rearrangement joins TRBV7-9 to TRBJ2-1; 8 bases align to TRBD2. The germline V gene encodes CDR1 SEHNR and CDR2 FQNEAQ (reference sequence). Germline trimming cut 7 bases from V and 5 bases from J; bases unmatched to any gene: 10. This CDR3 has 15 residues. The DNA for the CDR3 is TGTGCCAGCACCACGCCGGGGGGGCCGAACAATGAGCAGTTCTTC. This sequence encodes CASTTPGGPNNEQFF.